A selection of T cell receptor beta chains follows, all from one sample in a study of shared clonotypes between healthy human individuals. Libraries were prepared by immunoSEQ multiplex PCR; TCRdb keeps only in-frame clonotypes and omits some of them. The table includes under 750,000 clones, over 60% detected once. The sequenced sample consisted of memory CD4+ T cells sorted from blood. All receptors come from a woman in her twenties or thirties in good health. CDR3s include the opening cysteine and the closing phenylalanine or tryptophan. A D gene is named only where the DNA matches it firmly. Only some rows state a clone size, as once, few, many or a class for expanded clones.

CDR3 DNA: TGTGCCAGCAGCACACGACGAGAGCAGTTCTTC
CDR3 protein: CASSTRREQFF
D gene: NA
clone size: NA
J gene: TRBJ2-1
V gene: TRBV4-2

CDR3 DNA: TGTGCCAGCACCGAATGGAGCGGAGCAAGCTCCTACGAGCAGTACTTC
CDR3 protein: CASTEWSGASSYEQYF
D gene: NA
clone size: few
J gene: TRBJ2-7
V gene: TRBV21-1

CDR3 DNA: TGCGCCAGCAGCCACGGACAGGTAGATACGCAGTATTTT
CDR3 protein: CASSHGQVDTQYF
D gene: TRBD1
clone size: few
J gene: TRBJ2-3
V gene: TRBV5-1

CDR3 DNA: TGCAGTGCCGACAAAATTATTGAGCAGTTCTTC
CDR3 protein: CSADKIIEQFF
D gene: NA
clone size: NA
J gene: TRBJ2-1
V gene: TRBV20-1

CDR3 DNA: TGTGCCAGCAGCAACCCCGGGAGGGGGGGTCTAGAGCAGTACTTC
CDR3 protein: CASSNPGRGGLEQYF
D gene: TRBD2
clone size: NA
J gene: TRBJ2-5
V gene: TRBV7-9

CDR3 DNA: TGTGCCAGCTCACCAACCGGGACTAGCGGAGGTACGCAGTATTTT
CDR3 protein: CASSPTGTSGGTQYF
D gene: TRBD2
clone size: NA
J gene: TRBJ2-3
V gene: TRBV18

CDR3 DNA: TGTGCCAGCAGCCAAGGGGGGGGCGGAGAGACCCAGTACTTC
CDR3 protein: CASSQGGGGETQYF
D gene: NA
clone size: NA
J gene: TRBJ2-5
V gene: TRBV11-3

CDR3 DNA: TGTGCCAGCAGCTGGGACAGGGGGGACACCGGGGAGCTGTTTTTT
CDR3 protein: CASSWDRGDTGELFF
D gene: TRBD1
clone size: NA
J gene: TRBJ2-2
V gene: TRBV27

CDR3 DNA: TGTGCCATCAGTGGGGGACGGGACACTGAAGCTTTCTTT
CDR3 protein: CAISGGRDTEAFF
D gene: NA
clone size: NA
J gene: TRBJ1-1
V gene: TRBV10-3

CDR3 DNA: TGTGCCAGCAGCACGATCAGTTACTGGGAGACAGATACGCAGTATTTT
CDR3 protein: CASSTISYWETDTQYF
D gene: NA
clone size: NA
J gene: TRBJ2-3
V gene: TRBV11-2